The rows below give T cell receptor beta chains drawn from one sample of a study of blood T cells in healthy people across ages. Via MiXCR, TCRdb re-called the 5' RACE reads, giving one row per CDR3 protein. The repertoire holds roughly 1.5 million distinct CDR3 sequences, with about 42% as singletons. Specimen: blood. These receptors all stem from a woman aged 18-30 years in good health. Both conserved end residues are part of each CDR3. A D gene is named only where the DNA matches it firmly. Where a row states a size, it is once, few, many or the class of an expanded clone; other rows omit it.

v_gene: TRBV4-3
d_gene: TRBD2
j_gene: TRBJ2-5
abundance: .
CDR3aa: CASSQDLSGGPQETQYF
CDR3nt: TGCGCCAGCAGCCAAGATCTTAGCGGGGGACCCCAAGAGACCCAGTACTTC

v_gene: TRBV4-3
d_gene: .
j_gene: TRBJ1-6
abundance: few
CDR3aa: CASSQDFGDNSPLHF
CDR3nt: TGCGCCAGCAGCCAAGATTTTGGGGATAATTCACCCCTCCACTTT

v_gene: TRBV4-3
d_gene: TRBD1
j_gene: TRBJ1-5
abundance: few
CDR3aa: CASSQGSQGDQPQHF
CDR3nt: TGCGCCAGCAGCCAAGGTTCGCAGGGGGATCAGCCCCAGCATTTT

v_gene: TRBV6-2/TRBV6-3
d_gene: TRBD2
j_gene: TRBJ2-5
abundance: .
CDR3aa: CAINSGRPGFNEQYF
CDR3nt: TGTGCCATTAATAGCGGGAGGCCCGGTTTCAATGAGCAGTACTTC

v_gene: TRBV24-1
d_gene: TRBD1
j_gene: TRBJ1-2
abundance: .
CDR3aa: CATSDLEGQGSGYTF
CDR3nt: TGTGCCACCAGTGATCTCGAGGGACAGGGTTCTGGCTACACCTTC

v_gene: TRBV20-1
d_gene: TRBD1
j_gene: TRBJ1-2
abundance: .
CDR3aa: CSASSGTANYGYTF
CDR3nt: TGCAGTGCATCATCCGGGACAGCTAACTATGGCTACACCTTC

v_gene: TRBV7-3
d_gene: .
j_gene: TRBJ2-3
abundance: .
CDR3aa: CASSLAGMGDTQYF
CDR3nt: TGTGCCAGCAGCTTAGCGGGAATGGGAGATACGCAGTATTTT

v_gene: TRBV7-6
d_gene: TRBD1
j_gene: TRBJ2-7
abundance: .
CDR3aa: CASSRRDSSYEQYF
CDR3nt: TGTGCCAGCAGCCGACGGGACAGCTCCTACGAGCAGTACTTC

v_gene: TRBV7-2
d_gene: .
j_gene: TRBJ1-5
abundance: .
CDR3aa: CASSFRAGEQPQHF
CDR3nt: TGTGCCAGCAGCTTTCGGGCCGGTGAACAGCCCCAGCATTTT

v_gene: TRBV10-2
d_gene: .
j_gene: TRBJ2-6
abundance: few
CDR3aa: CASRPVTSGANVLTF
CDR3nt: TGCGCCAGCAGACCTGTCACGTCTGGGGCCAACGTCCTGACTTTC

v_gene: TRBV7-2
d_gene: TRBD2
j_gene: TRBJ2-3
abundance: .
CDR3aa: CASSLGISVAGGRTDTQYF
CDR3nt: TGTGCCAGCAGCTTAGGAATTTCGGTAGCGGGGGGGCGCACAGATACGCAGTATTTT

v_gene: TRBV5-1
d_gene: TRBD1
j_gene: TRBJ2-5
abundance: .
CDR3aa: CASSSRQGWRETQYF
CDR3nt: TGCGCCAGCAGCTCCAGACAGGGGTGGCGAGAGACCCAGTACTTC

v_gene: TRBV10-3
d_gene: TRBD1
j_gene: TRBJ1-1
abundance: .
CDR3aa: CAISESVDRGPEAFF
CDR3nt: TGTGCCATCAGTGAGTCGGTGGACAGGGGCCCTGAAGCTTTCTTT

v_gene: TRBV7-2
d_gene: .
j_gene: TRBJ2-3
abundance: few
CDR3aa: CASSGGTGTQYF
CDR3nt: TGTGCCAGCAGCGGTGGGACCGGGACGCAGTATTTT

v_gene: TRBV27
d_gene: .
j_gene: TRBJ2-7
abundance: .
CDR3aa: CASSLSTTSLYEQYF
CDR3nt: TGTGCCAGCAGTTTATCGACGACCAGCTTATACGAGCAGTACTTC

v_gene: TRBV5-1
d_gene: .
j_gene: TRBJ2-4
abundance: .
CDR3aa: CASSFQGYLGNIQYF
CDR3nt: TGCGCCAGCAGCTTTCAGGGCTACCTGGGAAACATTCAGTACTTC

v_gene: TRBV20-1
d_gene: .
j_gene: TRBJ1-1
abundance: few
CDR3aa: CRAYKNTEAFF
CDR3nt: TGCAGGGCCTACAAGAACACTGAAGCTTTCTTT

v_gene: TRBV6-2/TRBV6-3
d_gene: .
j_gene: TRBJ2-7
abundance: .
CDR3aa: CASSYSGFANEQYF
CDR3nt: TGTGCCAGCAGTTATTCGGGGTTCGCCAATGAGCAGTACTTC

v_gene: TRBV7-9
d_gene: TRBD1
j_gene: TRBJ2-1
abundance: .
CDR3aa: CASSSDRGGPIEQFF
CDR3nt: TGTGCCAGCAGTTCGGACAGGGGCGGGCCTATCGAGCAGTTCTTC

v_gene: TRBV12-3/TRBV12-4
d_gene: TRBD1
j_gene: TRBJ1-1
abundance: .
CDR3aa: CASRTGTDSLHTEAFF
CDR3nt: TGTGCCAGCAGAACCGGGACAGACAGCTTGCATACTGAAGCTTTCTTT

v_gene: TRBV4-3
d_gene: TRBD2
j_gene: TRBJ2-2
abundance: .
CDR3aa: CASSPPVAGVTGELFF
CDR3nt: TGCGCCAGCAGCCCCCCCGTGGCGGGGGTAACCGGGGAGCTGTTTTTT

v_gene: TRBV5-1
d_gene: .
j_gene: TRBJ1-1
abundance: .
CDR3aa: CASSSRTEMNTEAFF
CDR3nt: TGCGCCAGCAGCTCTCGGACGGAGATGAACACTGAAGCTTTCTTT

v_gene: TRBV4-2
d_gene: .
j_gene: TRBJ2-7
abundance: .
CDR3aa: CASSQGAGGYSYNEQYF
CDR3nt: TGTGCCAGCAGTCAGGGTGCTGGGGGTTACTCCTACAATGAGCAGTACTTC

v_gene: TRBV25-1
d_gene: TRBD2
j_gene: TRBJ2-7
abundance: .
CDR3aa: CASSRIGGGPETRYF
CDR3nt: TGTGCCAGCAGTCGTATTGGCGGGGGGCCAGAGACCCGGTACTTC

v_gene: TRBV25-1
d_gene: .
j_gene: TRBJ1-6
abundance: .
CDR3aa: CASRRPGGLASPLHF
CDR3nt: TGTGCCAGCAGGCGCCCGGGGGGCCTTGCTTCACCCCTCCACTTT

v_gene: TRBV27
d_gene: TRBD2
j_gene: TRBJ2-7
abundance: few
CDR3aa: CASSAGDYEQYF
CDR3nt: TGTGCCAGCAGTGCGGGAGACTACGAGCAGTACTTC

v_gene: TRBV5-1
d_gene: .
j_gene: TRBJ2-3
abundance: .
CDR3aa: CASRPITGSTDTQYF
CDR3nt: TGCGCCAGCAGGCCGATCACGGGGAGCACAGATACGCAGTATTTT

v_gene: TRBV7-2
d_gene: .
j_gene: TRBJ2-5
abundance: .
CDR3aa: CASSLQESYETQYF
CDR3nt: TGTGCCAGCAGCTTACAGGAGAGTTACGAGACCCAGTACTTC

v_gene: TRBV6-2/TRBV6-3
d_gene: .
j_gene: TRBJ2-3
abundance: .
CDR3aa: CASSWPDTQYF
CDR3nt: TGTGCCAGCAGTTGGCCAGATACGCAGTATTTT

v_gene: TRBV15
d_gene: TRBD2
j_gene: TRBJ2-1
abundance: few
CDR3aa: CATSTPTSGVDPFF
CDR3nt: TGTGCCACCAGCACTCCGACTAGCGGGGTAGATCCGTTCTTC

v_gene: TRBV24-1
d_gene: .
j_gene: TRBJ2-2
abundance: .
CDR3aa: CATSDYPGELFF
CDR3nt: TGTGCCACCAGTGATTACCCCGGGGAGCTGTTTTTT

v_gene: TRBV7-3
d_gene: TRBD2
j_gene: TRBJ2-1
abundance: .
CDR3aa: CASSSSRGSYNEQFF
CDR3nt: TGTGCCAGCAGCTCCTCGCGGGGGTCCTACAATGAGCAGTTCTTC

v_gene: TRBV18
d_gene: TRBD2
j_gene: TRBJ2-5
abundance: .
CDR3aa: CASSPPIAGGRNEQYF
CDR3nt: TGTGCCAGCTCACCACCGATAGCGGGGGGGCGTAATGAGCAGTACTTC

v_gene: TRBV4-1
d_gene: TRBD2
j_gene: TRBJ2-7
abundance: many
CDR3aa: CASSQGLAGEQYF
CDR3nt: TGCGCCAGCAGCCAAGGACTAGCGGGCGAGCAGTACTTC

v_gene: TRBV6-2/TRBV6-3
d_gene: .
j_gene: TRBJ2-3
abundance: few
CDR3aa: CASSYSKGKTDTQYF
CDR3nt: TGTGCCAGCAGTTACTCGAAGGGCAAAACAGATACGCAGTATTTT

v_gene: TRBV19
d_gene: TRBD1
j_gene: TRBJ2-7
abundance: .
CDR3aa: CASSQRQGAFRVPYF
CDR3nt: TGTGCCAGTAGCCAGAGACAGGGGGCTTTTCGCGTCCCGTACTTC

v_gene: TRBV27
d_gene: .
j_gene: TRBJ1-5
abundance: few
CDR3aa: CASSWRESNQPQHF
CDR3nt: TGTGCCAGCAGCTGGAGGGAGAGCAATCAGCCCCAGCATTTT

v_gene: TRBV2
d_gene: TRBD2
j_gene: TRBJ2-1
abundance: .
CDR3aa: CASPIAGDHNEQFF
CDR3nt: TGTGCCAGCCCAATAGCGGGGGACCACAATGAGCAGTTCTTC

v_gene: TRBV6-2/TRBV6-3
d_gene: .
j_gene: TRBJ2-7
abundance: few
CDR3aa: CASSPPTAMVTYEQYF
CDR3nt: TGTGCCAGCAGTCCCCCCACGGCAATGGTTACCTACGAGCAGTACTTC

v_gene: TRBV6-2/TRBV6-3
d_gene: .
j_gene: TRBJ2-7
abundance: .
CDR3aa: CAGGTGGPYEQYF
CDR3nt: TGTGCCGGGGGGACTGGCGGTCCCTACGAGCAGTACTTC

v_gene: TRBV4-3
d_gene: TRBD1
j_gene: TRBJ1-2
abundance: few
CDR3aa: CASSQERGQTFYGYTF
CDR3nt: TGCGCCAGCAGCCAAGAGAGGGGACAGACATTCTATGGCTACACCTTC

v_gene: TRBV20-1
d_gene: .
j_gene: TRBJ2-3
abundance: .
CDR3aa: CSASPPRQVPRTDTQYF
CDR3nt: TGCAGTGCTAGTCCCCCCCGACAGGTTCCCCGCACAGATACGCAGTATTTT

v_gene: TRBV2
d_gene: .
j_gene: TRBJ1-1
abundance: .
CDR3aa: CASRAAKAFF
CDR3nt: TGTGCCAGCAGGGCGGCGAAAGCTTTCTTT

v_gene: TRBV25-1
d_gene: .
j_gene: TRBJ2-7
abundance: .
CDR3aa: CASSDPQWSNEQYF
CDR3nt: TGTGCCAGCAGTGATCCCCAGTGGTCCAACGAGCAGTACTTC

v_gene: TRBV5-1
d_gene: .
j_gene: TRBJ2-3
abundance: few
CDR3aa: CASSVGTPGDTQYF
CDR3nt: TGCGCCAGCAGCGTCGGGACCCCGGGTGATACGCAGTATTTT

v_gene: TRBV28
d_gene: .
j_gene: TRBJ1-1
abundance: .
CDR3aa: CASSLDKRAFF
CDR3nt: TGTGCCAGCAGTTTGGACAAGAGGGCTTTCTTT

v_gene: TRBV28
d_gene: .
j_gene: TRBJ2-7
abundance: .
CDR3aa: CASSLTDRGLTPAEQYF
CDR3nt: TGTGCCAGCAGTTTGACAGATCGGGGACTTACCCCCGCCGAGCAGTACTTC

v_gene: TRBV2
d_gene: TRBD2
j_gene: TRBJ2-7
abundance: few
CDR3aa: CASSEEVAGGVEQYF
CDR3nt: TGTGCCAGCAGTGAAGAGGTAGCGGGAGGTGTTGAGCAGTACTTC